This TCR beta chain stems from a study of cytomegalovirus exposure and HLA in healthy donors. Study details: The same platform was used for the roughly 130 validation repertoires as for the approximately 630 first-cohort repertoires, as reported in a later analysis.

For this clone: The antigen is unknown.

The donors belonged to the roughly 120-subject validation cohort, separate from the roughly 600-subject first cohort. The assay was immunoSEQ multiplex PCR, and TCRdb's table has in-frame clones only and misses some. The sample contains 65,000 to 70,000 clones, roughly nine tenths of which appear only once. CDR3 length: 16 amino acids. CDR1 is MGHDK and CDR2 is SYGVNS in the germline V gene. V lost 4 bases and J lost 0; bases outside the gene matches: 3. Findings of the study overall: Reported results showed that the classifier diagnosed cytomegalovirus status with high specificity and sensitivity. According to a later analysis, TCR clusters from the first cohort tended to co-occur in the 120 or so validation repertoires.

The receptor's source is a man between 18 and 35 years old in good health and CMV-seronegative. The chain joins TRBV25-1 to TRBJ2-2, with 9 bases aligning to TRBD1. Sequencing was performed on PBMCs. Here the CDR3 reads CASSGDRAPNTGELFF. The CDR3 DNA sequence: TGTGCCAGCAGTGGGGACAGGGCACCGAACACCGGGGAGCTGTTTTTT.